This is a list of T cell receptor beta chains from one sample in a study of blood T cell repertoires in COVID-19. The repertoire was sequenced with immunoSEQ multiplex PCR; TCRdb's copy has only in-frame clones and lacks some. Seen here are over 250,000 clones, roughly 90% observed once, and the top ten hold under 2.5%. Sequencing was performed on PBMCs or T cells enriched from blood (not recorded which). These receptors all come from a woman between 55 and 75 years old who had recovered from COVID-19. Each CDR3 is given with its conserved first and last residue. D genes are given only for firm matches. Clone size is stated in some rows and not others, as once, few, many or a class when expanded.

>TRBV6-5|TRBD1|few|TRBJ1-2
TGTGCCAGCAGTTACCGGGACAGGAGGAGGTATGGCTACACCTTC
CASSYRDRRRYGYTF
>TRBV7-9|TRBD2|NA|TRBJ2-1
TGTGCCAGCAGCCTACTCTTGTGGGGGGGCTACAATGAGCAGTTCTTC
CASSLLLWGGYNEQFF
>TRBV24-1|TRBD1|NA|TRBJ2-7
TGTGCCACCAGTGGATCTAATACCGGGACAGTGAACTACGAGCAGTACTTC
CATSGSNTGTVNYEQYF
>TRBV7-9|NA|NA|TRBJ2-5
TGTGCCAGCAGCTTTGGAGTGAAGACCCAGTACTTC
CASSFGVKTQYF
>TRBV6-1|TRBD2|NA|TRBJ2-7
TGTGCCAGCAGTGAAGCGCTTCGGGGGGTGGACGAGCAGTACTTC
CASSEALRGVDEQYF
>TRBV5-1|NA|NA|TRBJ1-1
TGCGCCAGCAGTTCTCCAGGGTGGGGGGACACTGAAGCTTTCTTT
CASSSPGWGDTEAFF
>TRBV28|NA|NA|TRBJ1-1
TGTGCCAGCAGTTTACTGCCGGGGGTTGGTTCTGGTGAAGCTTTCTTT
CASSLLPGVGSGEAFF
>TRBV30|NA|NA|TRBJ1-4
TGTGCCTGGACCCTGCAGGGCGGTAATGAAAAACTGTTTTTT
CAWTLQGGNEKLFF
>TRBV6-5|NA|NA|TRBJ1-1
TGTGCCAGCAGTTACAAGACGGCGGGCAACACTGAAGCTTTCTTT
CASSYKTAGNTEAFF
>TRBV5-1|TRBD2|NA|TRBJ2-7
TGCGCCAGCAGTCTTGGAGCGGGAGGCGTCTACGAGCAGTACTTC
CASSLGAGGVYEQYF
>TRBV9|NA|NA|TRBJ1-1
TGTGCCAGCAGCCCCCATGGGGGGGGAAACACTGAAGCTTTCTTT
CASSPHGGGNTEAFF
>TRBV2|NA|few|TRBJ2-1
TGTGCCAGCAAGGATGGGTATAGCGTTGGTGAGCAGTTCTTC
CASKDGYSVGEQFF
>TRBV18|TRBD1|NA|TRBJ2-5
TGTGCCAGCTCAGACAGGGGCTCGGAGACCCAGTACTTC
CASSDRGSETQYF
>TRBV4-2|TRBD1|NA|TRBJ2-3
TGTGCCAGCAGCCAAGATATAGGGGGCGGCACAGATACGCAGTATTTT
CASSQDIGGGTDTQYF
>TRBV21-1|NA|NA|TRBJ1-2
TGTGCCAGCAGTCAAGGGGAAGGCTACACCTTC
CASSQGEGYTF
>TRBV5-1|NA|NA|TRBJ1-1
TGCGCCAGCAAAATATTCAGGGTTGACACTGAAGCTTTCTTT
CASKIFRVDTEAFF
>TRBV28|NA|NA|TRBJ2-7
TGTGCCAGCAGTTTAGACACATCCTACGAGCAGTACTTC
CASSLDTSYEQYF
>TRBV5-1|TRBD2|once|TRBJ2-7
TGCGCCAGCAGCTTGGAATCGGGGGGGAGAACCGAGCAGTACTTC
CASSLESGGRTEQYF
>TRBV5-1|NA|NA|TRBJ2-7
TGCGCCAGCAGGAGAGCAGACAGGAACTACGAGCAGTACTTC
CASRRADRNYEQYF
>TRBV11-2|TRBD1|NA|TRBJ1-2
TGTGCCAGCAGCTTAGCCCCTCAGGGGGCTCGTGGCTACACCTTC
CASSLAPQGARGYTF
>TRBV10-1|TRBD1|NA|TRBJ1-1
TGCGCCAGCAGCGCGTACAGGGGGCAGAACACTGAAGCTTTCTTT
CASSAYRGQNTEAFF
>TRBV9|NA|NA|TRBJ1-6
TGTGCCAGCAGCGTAGCGGCCGGGACCTATAATTCACCCCTCCACTTT
CASSVAAGTYNSPLHF
>TRBV10-3|TRBD2|NA|TRBJ2-7
TGTGCCATCAGTGATAATAGCGGGAGGGCCCGGCGCGAGCAGTACTTC
CAISDNSGRARREQYF
>TRBV19|TRBD2|NA|TRBJ2-7
TGTGCCAGTAGTACGACTAGCGCGTCCTACGAGCAGTACTTC
CASSTTSASYEQYF
>TRBV9|TRBD2|once|TRBJ2-1
TGTGCCAGCAACTGGGAGGGGACCCCCTACAATGAGCAGTTCTTC
CASNWEGTPYNEQFF
>TRBV10-3|TRBD2|NA|TRBJ2-4
TGTGCCATCAGTGACCGTCTACTAGCGGGAGCAGCCAAAAACATTCAGTACTTC
CAISDRLLAGAAKNIQYF
>TRBV5-1|NA|NA|TRBJ1-1
TGCGCCAGCAGCTTGCGAGGGTTCGAAGCTTTCTTT
CASSLRGFEAFF
>TRBV18|TRBD1|NA|TRBJ1-2
TGTGCCAGCTCACCACTGGACAGGGGGTTGTCTAATGACGGCTACACCTTC
CASSPLDRGLSNDGYTF
>TRBV19|NA|NA|TRBJ1-1
TGTGCCAGTAGTATTCGTGAGGGGGTGGTCACTGAAGCTTTCTTT
CASSIREGVVTEAFF